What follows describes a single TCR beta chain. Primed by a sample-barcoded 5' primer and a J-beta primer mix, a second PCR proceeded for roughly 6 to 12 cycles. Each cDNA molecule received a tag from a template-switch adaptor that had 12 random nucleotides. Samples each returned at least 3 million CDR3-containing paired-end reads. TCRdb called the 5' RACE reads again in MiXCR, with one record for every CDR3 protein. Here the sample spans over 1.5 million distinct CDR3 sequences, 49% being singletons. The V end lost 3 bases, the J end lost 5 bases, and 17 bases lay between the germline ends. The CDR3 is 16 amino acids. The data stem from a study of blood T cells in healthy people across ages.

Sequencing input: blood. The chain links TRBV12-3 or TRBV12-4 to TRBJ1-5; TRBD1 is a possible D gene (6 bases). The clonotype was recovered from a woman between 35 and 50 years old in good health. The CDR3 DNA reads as TGTGCCAGCAGTTTTTCACTAAACAGGGCCGATCAGCCCCAGCATTTT. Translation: CASSFSLNRADQPQHF.